The TCR beta chain described here comes from a study of spatial heterogeneity in lung cancer. For the study at large: When follow-up PBMC samples existed, they were sequenced (at a median of roughly 25 months after resection). Detection of beta-chain sequences consistently exceeded that of alpha-chain sequences.

Per germline, CDR1 DFQATT and CDR2 SNEGSKA (reference sequence). Trimming shortened V by 4 bases and J by 5 bases, and 18 bases separated the two germline ends. The CDR3 loop spans 15 amino acids. Single TCR cDNA molecules each had their own unique molecular identifier. Each CDR3 protein gets one entry after TCRdb re-called the 5' RACE reads with MiXCR. The table shows 72,000 or so distinct CDR3 sequences, with roughly 8.9% occurring only once. Specified time point: blood at routine non-recurrence follow-up after resection. Unsorted tumor, nontumor lung tissue or cryopreserved PBMC supplied the whole RNA. This clonotype was counted only a few times.

The chain has TRBV20-1 and TRBJ1-5; maybe TRBD1 (5 bases). The sequence came from a female donor with early-stage non-small cell lung cancer. The specimen comprised PBMCs, sampled at follow-up. CDR3 region: CSAIVVGGPDQPQHF. The CDR3 DNA reads as TGCAGTGCTATAGTGGTCGGGGGTCCGGATCAGCCCCAGCATTTT.